This TCR beta chain was sequenced in a study of blood T cell repertoires in COVID-19. Across the whole study: Specimens from acute and convalescent COVID-19 originated in the United States, Italy and Spain. In each case, the material was cDNA or gDNA derived from T cells, B-cell-depleted T cells, or PBMCs.

Trimming cost V 3 bases and J 6 bases; bases outside gene matches: 12. CDR1 KGHSH and CDR2 LQKENI come from the germline V gene. The CDR3 is 16 residues long. Original processing notes: Researchers report that nucleated cell counts were estimated from reference gene primer amplification. Clones were read by immunoSEQ multiplex PCR, and TCRdb kept only the in-frame ones, dropping some. The DNA gave D and trimming, while V, J and clone size come from that table. Among a few hundred thousand clones listed, 75% to 90% were seen once. Before being deemed recovered, Cohort 3 donors had two negative PCRs, clearance, or symptom resolution.

Sequencing was performed on PBMCs or T cells enriched from blood (not recorded which). J is TRBJ1-1 and V is TRBV18; 8 bases agree with TRBD1. The TCR was taken from a man aged 40-49 years who had recovered from COVID-19. The CDR3 sequence: CASSPKDRGLNAEAFF. DNA for the CDR3: TGTGCCAGCTCACCTAAAGACAGGGGACTGAATGCTGAAGCTTTCTTT.